The 21 T cell receptor beta chains given below trace back to one sample, sequenced in a study of T cells in localized non-small cell lung cancer. Produced via immunoSEQ multiplex PCR; TCRdb's table is partial and in-frame only. The sample consists of roughly 21,000 clones, less than 85% of them appearing once. The sample consisted of peripheral blood, taken before any cancer treatment. The source of these receptors is a man aged 35-75 years with stage I lung adenocarcinoma.

About this clone itself: One end of the junction does not line up with germline, which may come from a read error. V gene TRBV5-1 combines with J gene TRBJ2-1; 7 bases are shared with TRBD2. There are 14 residues in the CDR3. Germline CDR1 SGHRS, CDR2 YFSETQ. CDR3 region: CANSLEPSGNEQFF. DNA for the CDR3: TGCGCCAACAGCTTGGAGCCTAGCGGCAATGAGCAGTTCTTC.

The chain recombines TRBV11-2 with TRBJ1-6; D possibly corresponds to TRBD1 (5 bases). Germline CDR1 reads SGHAT; CDR2 reads FQNNGV. The V end lost 1 base, the J end lost 9 bases, and 7 bases lay between the germline ends. The CDR3 is 13 amino acids. In DNA, the CDR3 is TGTGCCAGCAGCTTAGCGGGGGGTTCACCCCTCCACTTT. Its translation is CASSLAGGSPLHF.

The chain carries TRBV13 and TRBJ1-1, with 12 bases that match TRBD1. The CDR3 extends over 18 amino acids. From germline, CDR1 is PRHDT and CDR2 FYEKMQ (reference sequence). V gave up 5 bases and J gave up 1 base; unmatched junction bases: 11. CDR3 loop: CASSLVPGQGARNTEAFF. CDR3 coding DNA: TGTGCCAGCAGCCTAGTACCGGGACAGGGGGCGAGGAACACTGAAGCTTTCTTT.

This clone was detected only once. V gene TRBV2 combines with J gene TRBJ2-3; 13 bases are shared with TRBD2. Unmatched junction bases numbered 10, after V lost 5 bases and J lost 5 bases. From germline, CDR1 is SNHLY and CDR2 FYNNEI. This CDR3 comprises 17 residues. CDR3 coding DNA: TGTGCCAGCAGTCGGACTAGCGGGAGTTTCTTCAGAGATACGCAGTATTTT. Its translation: CASSRTSGSFFRDTQYF.

V usage is TRBV7-2 and J usage is TRBJ2-3, with D unclear. Germline V gives CDR1 SGHTA, CDR2 FQGNSA. With 4 bases removed from V and 0 bases from J, the gap between germline ends came to 8 bases. The CDR3 extends over 14 amino acids. Written as DNA, the CDR3 is TGTGCCAGCAGCTCTAGACCTAGCACAGATACGCAGTATTTT. It translates to CASSSRPSTDTQYF.

In DNA form, the CDR3 reads TGTGCCAGCAGCCCCACTACTGCTAGCGGTGAGCAGTTCTTC. Translation: CASSPTTASGEQFF. The chain has TRBV7-7 and TRBJ2-1; the match to TRBD2 covers 7 bases. This CDR3 spans 14 amino acids. J was trimmed by 9 bases and V by 5 bases; bases with no gene match: 10. The V gene's germline CDR1 is SSHAT and CDR2 FNYEAQ (reference sequence).

This chain connects TRBV7-2 to TRBJ2-2; 7 nucleotides agree with TRBD1. The germline CDR1 and CDR2 sequences are SGHTA and FQGNSA. CDR3 size: 15 residues. The V and J ends lost 5 bases and 3 bases, in that order; junction bases with no gene match: 6. CDR3 DNA: TGTGCCAGCAGCCAACAGGGGTACTACACCGGGGAGCTGTTTTTT. This translates into CASSQQGYYTGELFF.

This clone was detected a few times. The V and J genes are TRBV6-5 and TRBJ2-7, with D tentatively TRBD2 (5 bases). The CDR3 length is 15 residues. Germline loops: CDR1 MNHEY, CDR2 SVGAGI. Trimming stripped 5 bases from V and 0 bases from J, with 14 bases between. CDR3 protein: CASSIVRAGSYEQYF. The CDR3 nucleotides read TGTGCCAGCAGTATCGTGAGGGCTGGCTCCTACGAGCAGTACTTC.

The sample holds a few counts of this clone. The gene calls are TRBV19 and TRBJ2-2, with a possible D match to TRBD1 (6 bases). This CDR3 is 15 amino acids long. V was shortened by 10 bases and J by 3 bases, with 18 bases between the two germline ends. CDR1 is LNHDA, CDR2 SQIVND, per germline (reference sequence). CDR3: CATRKGEEYTGELFF. The CDR3 DNA follows: TGTGCCACTCGAAAGGGGGAAGAATACACCGGGGAGCTGTTTTTT. The complete variable domain, with remaining parts taken from reference TRBV19 and TRBJ2-2, reads DGGITQSPKYLFRKEGQNVTLSCEQNLNHDAMYWYRQDPGQGLRLIYYSQIVNDFQKGDIAEGYSVSREKKESFPLTVTSAQKNPTAFYLCATRKGEEYTGELFFGEGSRLTVL.

The chain recombines TRBV7-2 with TRBJ2-1, with TRBD2 identical over 7 bases. V shed 7 bases and J 7 bases; nucleotides not matched to a gene: 16. The CDR3 runs 16 residues. In germline, CDR1 is SGHTA, CDR2 FQGNSA. CDR3 coding DNA: TGTGCCAGCACCATCCGGTGGACGGGAGGAGGTAATGAGCAGTTCTTC. Translated, it gives CASTIRWTGGGNEQFF.

The chain employs TRBV7-3 and TRBJ2-5, with TRBD1 as a possible D gene (5 bases). With 2 bases removed from V and 1 base from J, the gap between germline ends came to 11 bases. The CDR3 spans 15 residues. Germline V gene sequence: CDR1 SGHTA, CDR2 FQGTGA. CDR3 loop: CASSLGAGPQETQYF. CDR3 sequence (DNA): TGTGCCAGCAGCTTAGGGGCAGGGCCCCAAGAGACCCAGTACTTC.

The chain carries TRBV28 and TRBJ1-2; 7 positions match TRBD1. Germline loops: CDR1 MDHEN, CDR2 SYDVKM. With 2 bases clipped from V and 5 bases from J, the junction kept 8 bases outside the gene matches. The CDR3 totals 15 residues. CDR3 in amino acids: CASSLLGTEGYGYTF. Written as DNA, the CDR3 is TGTGCCAGCAGTTTACTCGGGACAGAGGGATATGGCTACACCTTC.

The chain recombines TRBV6-6 with TRBJ1-5, with D tentatively TRBD1 (6 bases). Germline CDR1 MNHNY, CDR2 SVGAGI (reference sequence). Trimming took off 2 bases at V and 6 bases at J, with 11 bases between the two ends. The CDR3 sequence is 14 residues long. The DNA for the CDR3 is TGTGCCAGCAGTTACCGACAGGTGGGTCAGCCCCAGCATTTT. Protein sequence: CASSYRQVGQPQHF.

The chain uses TRBV5-6 and TRBJ2-2, with 7 bases matching TRBD1. The J segment lost 0 bases and the V segment lost 4 bases, leaving 6 bases of the junction unmatched. Germline V gene lookup returns CDR1 SGHDT and CDR2 YYEEEE. The CDR3 sequence is 16 residues long. This chain's CDR3 is CASSSLGQPNTGELFF. The CDR3, as DNA: TGTGCCAGCAGCAGCCTGGGACAGCCGAACACCGGGGAGCTGTTTTTT.

This sequence joins TRBV28 and TRBJ2-5; 7 bases align to TRBD1. With 6 bases clipped from V and 2 bases from J, the junction kept 9 bases outside the gene matches. Per the germline V gene, CDR1 is MDHEN and CDR2 is SYDVKM. The CDR3 spans 15 residues. CDR3 amino acids: CASSPRGQPQETQYF. Written as DNA, the CDR3 is TGTGCCAGCAGCCCTCGGGGACAGCCTCAAGAGACCCAGTACTTC.

This clone occurred a few times. The gene calls are TRBV19 and TRBJ1-1, with D hard to call. The CDR3 is 13 residues long. Trimming left V 5 bases short and J 3 bases short, with 10 bases between. The V gene's germline CDR1 is LNHDA and CDR2 SQIVND (reference sequence). The CDR3 DNA follows: TGTGCCAGTAGTCGGCCCCGGGACACTGAAGCTTTCTTT. Amino acids: CASSRPRDTEAFF.

The J gene is TRBJ2-2, the V gene TRBV7-8; TRBD2 is a possible D gene (5 bases). The CDR3 length is 15 residues. Trimming removed 3 bases at V and 7 bases at J, with 15 bases between. CDR1 is SGHVS and CDR2 is FQNEAQ in the germline V gene. CDR3 protein: CASSFSAAGDGELFF. The CDR3 DNA is TGTGCCAGCAGCTTCTCAGCTGCCGGGGACGGGGAGCTGTTTTTT.

This clone was picked up a small number of times. CDR3 DNA sequence: TGTGCCAGCAGCTCCCCCCGGACTAGCGAAGAGACCCAGTACTTC. Residues: CASSSPRTSEETQYF. The rearrangement joins TRBV7-8 to TRBJ2-5; 9 nucleotides align to TRBD2. Germline CDR1 reads SGHVS; CDR2 reads FQNEAQ. This CDR3 has 15 residues. J lost 3 bases, V lost 4 bases, and 6 bases had no gene match.

Only a few counts were recorded for this clone. The rearrangement joins TRBV5-1 to TRBJ2-5, with TRBD1 matching over 7 bases. The V gene end was trimmed by 0 bases and the J gene end by 5 bases; junction bases not matched to a gene: 4. Germline V lookup: CDR1 SGHRS, CDR2 YFSETQ. The CDR3 loop spans 14 amino acids. CDR3 sequence reads: CASSLEGGGETQYF. The CDR3 DNA follows: TGCGCCAGCAGCTTGGAAGGGGGCGGGGAGACCCAGTACTTC.

This clone was seen more than once but under ten times. The chain carries TRBV4-2 and TRBJ2-1, with 11 bases lining up with TRBD2. Losses at the gene ends were 1 base for V and 5 bases for J; bases not matched to a gene: 1. This CDR3 has 15 residues. Germline V gives CDR1 LGHNA, CDR2 YNFKEQ. In DNA, the CDR3 is TGTGCCAGCAGCCAAGTGACTAGCGGGGACAATGAGCAGTTCTTC. Protein product: CASSQVTSGDNEQFF.

This clone was recorded a few times. The V gene is TRBV27, the J gene TRBJ1-1, with 9 bases that match TRBD1. The CDR3 runs to 15 residues. Germline V gene data show CDR1 as MNHEY and CDR2 as SMNVEV (reference sequence). The V and J ends lost 8 bases and 0 bases, in that order; junction bases with no gene match: 7. DNA for the CDR3: TGTGCCAGCGGAGGGACAGGGTATATGAACACTGAAGCTTTCTTT. It specifies CASGGTGYMNTEAFF.